Each of the 17 T cell receptor beta chains below was sequenced from the same sample in a study of cytotoxic CD8 clonotypes in ibrutinib-treated CLL. Produced via immunoSEQ multiplex PCR; TCRdb's table is partial and in-frame only. This sample yields 150,000 to 200,000 clones, of which over 65% are seen a single time; about 2.1% belongs to the top ten. Sequencing used PBMCs, obtained after 12 months of ibrutinib treatment. The receptors stem from a human donor with chronic lymphocytic leukemia.

The chain employs TRBV30 and TRBJ1-2, with 12 bases lining up with TRBD1. The germline V gene has CDR1 GTSNPN and CDR2 SVGIG (reference sequence). This CDR3 is built from 15 residues. After removal of 2 bases from V and 8 bases from J, the junction contained 9 bases not matched to a gene. The CDR3 sequence is CAWSRQGQGAGGYTF. The DNA for the CDR3 is TGTGCCTGGAGTCGACAGGGACAGGGGGCAGGGGGCTACACCTTC.

The rearrangement links TRBV28 to TRBJ2-7; D not resolved. Germline CDR1 reads MDHEN; CDR2 reads SYDVKM. V shed 6 bases and J shed 4 bases, with 16 bases lying between them. This CDR3 comprises 14 residues. This CDR3 reads CASRAQTLDYEQYF. DNA for the CDR3: TGTGCCAGCAGAGCACAGACCTTGGATTACGAGCAGTACTTC.

DNA of the CDR3: TGTGCCTACCTAGACTTCTTTCTCGGTGGCTACACCTTC. Amino acid sequence: CAYLDFFLGGYTF. The chain carries TRBV30 and TRBJ1-2; no clear D gene. Germline values: CDR1 GTSNPN, CDR2 SVGIG (reference sequence). Trimming pared 7 bases from V and 7 bases from J, leaving 19 bases between. This CDR3 is 13 amino acids long.

The J gene is TRBJ1-2, the V gene TRBV7-2; no clear D. CDR1 is SGHTA and CDR2 is FQGNSA in the germline V gene. V lost 3 bases and J 4 bases, leaving 6 bases between the germline ends. CDR3 length equals 12 residues. The DNA of the CDR3 is TGTGCCAGCAGCTTTACCGGCTATGGCTACACCTTC. Its protein product is CASSFTGYGYTF.

The V gene is TRBV28, the J gene TRBJ1-1, with D perhaps matching TRBD1 (6 bases). CDR3 size: 14 residues. V lost 6 bases and J 4 bases, leaving 15 bases between the germline ends. Germline-derived CDR1 and CDR2 are MDHEN and SYDVKM. The CDR3 coding sequence is TGTGCCAGCAGAACTTATGTACAGGGCACTGAAGCTTTCTTT. This translates into CASRTYVQGTEAFF.

V usage is TRBV2 and J usage is TRBJ1-2; TRBD1 is a possible D gene (5 bases). The CDR3 runs to 13 residues. Germline CDR1 is SNHLY and CDR2 is FYNNEI. With 8 bases removed from V and 8 bases from J, the gap between germline ends came to 18 bases. This CDR3 reads CASQGEARGGYTF. CDR3 bases: TGTGCCAGCCAGGGCGAGGCGAGGGGCGGCTACACCTTC.

The chain combines TRBV5-1 with TRBJ2-7; tentative D call: TRBD1 (5 bases). This CDR3 comprises 15 residues. V dropped 2 bases and J dropped 1 base, with 13 bases sitting between them. Germline CDR1 reads SGHRS; CDR2 reads YFSETQ. CDR3: CASSFFRTLSYEQYF. Written as DNA, the CDR3 is TGCGCCAGCAGCTTTTTCAGGACACTGTCCTACGAGCAGTACTTC.

This clone was detected a few times. This chain links TRBV5-4 with TRBJ1-1; perhaps TRBD1 as D (6 bases). CDR3 length: 15 residues. The germline gives CDR1 SGHNT, CDR2 YYREEE (reference sequence). Deletions cut 4 bases from V and 3 bases from J, with 16 bases between. CDR3 residues: CASSRNQGRDTEAFF. CDR3 in DNA: TGTGCCAGCAGCCGGAACCAGGGGAGGGACACTGAAGCTTTCTTT. Full variable domain (remainder filled in from reference TRBV5-4 and TRBJ1-1): ETGVTQSPTHLIKTRGQQVTLRCSSQSGHNTVSWYQQALGQGPQFIFQYYREEENGRGNFPPRFSGLQFPNYSSELNVNALELDDSALYLCASSRNQGRDTEAFFGQGTRLTVV.

V gene TRBV2 combines with J gene TRBJ2-5, with TRBD2 matching 9 bases. Germline-derived CDR1 and CDR2 are SNHLY and FYNNEI. Trimming took 0 bases from V and 2 from J; bases not matched to a gene: 13. This CDR3 region has 19 residues. CDR3 protein: CASSEALFLREGRQETQYF. The CDR3 DNA sequence: TGTGCCAGCAGTGAAGCGCTTTTTCTGCGGGAGGGCCGACAAGAGACCCAGTACTTC.

The rearrangement joins TRBV28 to TRBJ2-3; D call uncertain. Germline V gives CDR1 MDHEN, CDR2 SYDVKM. V was cut by 6 bases and J by 6 bases, with 19 bases left in between. This CDR3 has 15 residues. In DNA, the CDR3 is TGTGCCAGCAGCCCTCTAAGTAACGCGTTGGATACGCAGTATTTT. Encoded protein: CASSPLSNALDTQYF.

This chain uses TRBV5-1 with TRBJ2-7; D unresolved. Germline V gene data show CDR1 as SGHRS and CDR2 as YFSETQ. This CDR3 is 12 amino acids long. V lost 10 bases to trimming and J lost 2 bases, with 13 bases between them. The DNA of the CDR3 is TGCGCCCCAGGCTCCGGAACCTACGAGCAGTACTTC. Translation: CAPGSGTYEQYF.

The chain links TRBV5-1 to TRBJ2-5; D gene ambiguous. The CDR3 consists of 15 residues. CDR1 is SGHRS, CDR2 YFSETQ, per germline. Trimming took 4 bases from V and 2 from J, leaving 15 bases between them. The CDR3 DNA reads TGCGCCAGCAGCCTCCTCCCTACTGGGCAAGAGACCCAGTACTTC. It specifies CASSLLPTGQETQYF.

J is TRBJ2-7 and V is TRBV28; 8 nucleotides line up with TRBD1. J was trimmed by 2 bases and V by 8 bases; bases with no gene match: 5. CDR3 length: 13 amino acids. Per germline, CDR1 MDHEN and CDR2 SYDVKM. The CDR3 DNA sequence: TGTGCCAGCTGTACAGGGGGTACCTACGAGCAGTACTTC. This codes for CASCTGGTYEQYF.

The chain uses TRBV18 and TRBJ2-3; 8 bases align to TRBD2. The J segment lost 0 bases and the V segment lost 1 base, leaving 9 bases of the junction unmatched. The CDR3 totals 18 residues. Germline assignment: CDR1 KGHSH and CDR2 LQKENI. CDR3 sequence: CASSPQGVAGTSTDTQYF. CDR3 in DNA: TGTGCCAGCTCACCACAAGGAGTAGCGGGGACTAGCACAGATACGCAGTATTTT. Supplemented by reference TRBV18 and TRBJ2-3, the full variable domain reads NAGVMQNPRHLVRRRGQEARLRCSPMKGHSHVYWYRQLPEEGLKFMVYLQKENIIDESGMPKERFSAEFPKEGPSILRIQQVVRGDSAAYFCASSPQGVAGTSTDTQYFGPGTRLTVL.

V and J are TRBV6-1 and TRBJ1-4, with a tentative D call TRBD1 (5 bases). Germline values: CDR1 MNHNS, CDR2 SASEGT. There are 14 residues in the CDR3. V was pared by 3 bases and J by 2 bases, with 7 bases between. The CDR3 nucleotides read TGTGCCAGCAGTGAGTGGGGGACTAATGAAAAACTGTTTTTT. Its protein is CASSEWGTNEKLFF.

The genes are TRBV7-6 and TRBJ2-3; the match to TRBD1 covers 10 bases. With V trimmed by 1 base and J by 11 bases, 9 bases remained unmatched. This CDR3 spans 15 amino acids. The germline V gene encodes CDR1 SGHVS and CDR2 FNYEAQ. The CDR3: CASSLEGQGPSEQYF. The CDR3 DNA reads as TGTGCCAGCAGCTTAGAGGGACAGGGGCCCTCGGAGCAGTATTTT.

This clone was detected a few times. This sequence joins TRBV5-1 and TRBJ2-7, with 10 bases lining up with TRBD2. The germline gives CDR1 SGHRS, CDR2 YFSETQ. The CDR3 consists of 16 residues. V trimming: 0 bases; J trimming: 7 bases; junction bases outside the gene matches: 10. In nucleotides, the CDR3 is TGCGCCAGCAGCTTGGGCAGGCTGAGCGGGAGGGGGGAGCAGTACTTC. Protein: CASSLGRLSGRGEQYF.